This T cell receptor beta chain was profiled in a study of blood T cells in healthy people across ages. Regarding the study as a whole: The study regarded diversity estimates from one million T cells as underestimates.

CDR3 length: 13 residues. V dropped 8 bases and J dropped 6 bases, with 16 bases sitting between them. Looked up from germline, CDR1 is MDHEN and CDR2 is SYDVKM. Through a sample-barcoded 5' primer and a J-beta primer mix, a second PCR was run for about 6 to 12 cycles. TCRdb reprocessed the 5' RACE reads via MiXCR and lists one record per CDR3 protein. The data show more than 1.4 million distinct CDR3 sequences, around 39% seen once. This clonotype was detected a few times. The antigen is not known. Source material: blood. This sequence was found in a woman aged 18-29 years in good health. V and J are TRBV28 and TRBJ2-5; D is undetermined. Written as DNA, the CDR3 is TGTGCCAGCGGAAGGACGCTGGAAAAGACCCAGTACTTC. The encoded protein is CASGRTLEKTQYF.